A selection of T cell receptor beta chains follows, all from one sample in a study of cytomegalovirus exposure and HLA in healthy donors. Sequenced by immunoSEQ multiplex PCR; TCRdb stores in-frame clones only, minus some. There are more than 85,000 clones in the sample; over 70% occur only once, and roughly 2% lies in the top ten. The sequenced sample was PBMCs. These receptors originate from a boy between 10 and 17 years old in good health and CMV-seronegative. The CDR3 runs from the conserved cysteine through the conserved F or W. A D gene is named only where the DNA matches it firmly. Rows may omit the clone size; those that give it use once, few, many or a size class.

D: TRBD1; V: TRBV28; size: once; J: TRBJ2-7; CDR3: CASSYQTGGYYEQYF; DNA: TGTGCCAGCAGTTACCAGACAGGGGGATACTACGAGCAGTACTTC
D: TRBD1; V: TRBV6-5; size: few; J: TRBJ1-2; CDR3: CASSYGTANYGYTF; DNA: TGTGCCAGCAGTTACGGGACAGCTAACTATGGCTACACCTTC
D: NA; V: TRBV29-1; size: NA; J: TRBJ1-1; CDR3: CSGGRGENTEAFF; DNA: TGCAGCGGGGGTCGGGGGGAGAACACTGAAGCTTTCTTT
D: TRBD1; V: TRBV28; size: NA; J: TRBJ1-5; CDR3: CASRRQGLSNQPQHF; DNA: TGTGCCAGCAGGAGACAGGGCCTAAGCAATCAGCCCCAGCATTTT
D: TRBD1; V: TRBV19; size: NA; J: TRBJ2-3; CDR3: CASSSRQGRGTQYF; DNA: TGTGCCAGTAGTTCCCGACAGGGCAGGGGGACGCAGTATTTT
D: TRBD2; V: TRBV30; size: NA; J: TRBJ2-2; CDR3: CASSRLLAGGNTGELFF; DNA: TGTGCCTCCTCTCGCCTTCTAGCGGGGGGGAACACCGGGGAGCTGTTTTTT
D: TRBD1; V: TRBV28; size: NA; J: TRBJ1-4; CDR3: CASSLWGQGQEKLFF; DNA: TGTGCCAGCAGTTTATGGGGACAGGGACAAGAAAAACTGTTTTTT
D: NA; V: TRBV29-1; size: NA; J: TRBJ2-7; CDR3: CSVGGRVWGAVYEQYF; DNA: TGCAGCGTTGGGGGGCGAGTGTGGGGCGCGGTCTACGAGCAGTACTTC
D: TRBD1; V: TRBV14; size: NA; J: TRBJ1-2; CDR3: CASSPIGTGSGYTF; DNA: TGTGCCAGCAGCCCGATTGGGACAGGGTCCGGCTACACCTTC
D: TRBD2; V: TRBV2; size: NA; J: TRBJ2-1; CDR3: CASSERETSGRVTSYNEQFF; DNA: TGTGCCAGCAGTGAACGGGAGACTAGCGGGAGAGTTACCTCCTACAATGAGCAGTTCTTC
D: TRBD1; V: TRBV5-1; size: NA; J: TRBJ2-7; CDR3: CASSSTPGQGSYEQYF; DNA: TGCGCCAGCAGTTCCACCCCGGGACAGGGTAGCTACGAGCAGTACTTC
D: TRBD1; V: TRBV28; size: NA; J: TRBJ1-2; CDR3: CASQGEDYGYTF; DNA: TGTGCCAGCCAGGGGGAGGACTATGGCTACACCTTC
D: TRBD2; V: TRBV2; size: NA; J: TRBJ2-7; CDR3: CASALAGAISYEQYF; DNA: TGTGCCAGCGCCCTAGCGGGAGCTATCTCCTACGAGCAGTACTTC
D: TRBD1; V: TRBV29-1; size: NA; J: TRBJ2-7; CDR3: CSAWGREQGIYEQYF; DNA: TGCAGCGCTTGGGGCCGAGAACAGGGGATATACGAGCAGTACTTC
D: NA; V: TRBV9; size: NA; J: TRBJ2-2; CDR3: CASSVTGNTGELFF; DNA: TGTGCCAGCAGTGTGACGGGGAACACCGGGGAGCTGTTTTTT
D: NA; V: TRBV27; size: NA; J: TRBJ2-3; CDR3: CASKDIGTDTQYF; DNA: TGTGCCAGCAAGGACATCGGCACAGATACGCAGTATTTT
D: NA; V: TRBV5-6; size: NA; J: TRBJ2-3; CDR3: CASSLGGGTQYF; DNA: TGTGCCAGCAGCTTGGGTGGAGGTACGCAGTATTTT
D: TRBD1; V: TRBV28; size: NA; J: TRBJ2-2; CDR3: CATLTGGSNTGELFF; DNA: TGTGCCACATTGACAGGGGGCTCGAACACCGGGGAGCTGTTTTTT
D: TRBD1; V: TRBV25-1; size: NA; J: TRBJ1-2; CDR3: CASSVGTVGGYTF; DNA: TGTGCCAGCAGTGTCGGGACAGTCGGTGGCTACACCTTC
D: NA; V: TRBV7-8; size: NA; J: TRBJ2-7; CDR3: CASRVSYDRDYEQYF; DNA: TGTGCCAGCAGGGTAAGCTATGACAGAGACTACGAGCAGTACTTC
D: TRBD1; V: TRBV5-4; size: NA; J: TRBJ2-7; CDR3: CASSSSGTGRYEQYF; DNA: TGTGCCAGCAGCTCTTCCGGGACAGGTCGATACGAGCAGTACTTC
D: NA; V: TRBV2; size: NA; J: TRBJ2-7; CDR3: CASIQDTHSYEQYF; DNA: TGTGCCAGCATTCAGGACACACACTCCTACGAGCAGTACTTC
D: NA; V: TRBV14; size: NA; J: TRBJ2-1; CDR3: CASSSRTADNEQFF; DNA: TGTGCCAGCAGCTCCCGGACAGCCGACAATGAGCAGTTCTTC
D: NA; V: TRBV29-1; size: NA; J: TRBJ2-7; CDR3: CSVEDSLGEQYF; DNA: TGCAGCGTTGAGGACAGCCTTGGGGAGCAGTACTTC
D: TRBD2; V: TRBV2; size: NA; J: TRBJ2-1; CDR3: CASSQATSGVYNEQFF; DNA: TGTGCCAGCAGTCAGGCAACTAGCGGGGTATACAATGAGCAGTTCTTC
D: TRBD2; V: TRBV27; size: few; J: TRBJ2-1; CDR3: CASSLAGNSYNEQFF; DNA: TGTGCCAGCAGCCTAGCGGGTAACTCCTACAATGAGCAGTTCTTC
D: TRBD1; V: TRBV7-2; size: NA; J: TRBJ2-1; CDR3: CASSGRGLSGNEQFF; DNA: TGTGCCAGCAGCGGAAGGGGGCTAAGCGGCAATGAGCAGTTCTTC
D: NA; V: TRBV19; size: NA; J: TRBJ1-2; CDR3: CASRRDSYGYTF; DNA: TGTGCCAGTAGGCGGGATTCCTATGGCTACACCTTC
D: TRBD1; V: TRBV2; size: few; J: TRBJ1-6; CDR3: CASSLGAGQGIYNSPLHF; DNA: TGTGCCAGCAGTTTAGGTGCCGGACAGGGGATTTATAATTCACCCCTCCACTTT
D: NA; V: TRBV28; size: NA; J: TRBJ2-2; CDR3: CASRLGTGELFF; DNA: TGTGCCAGCAGACTCGGGACCGGGGAGCTGTTTTTT
D: TRBD2; V: TRBV4-3; size: NA; J: TRBJ2-2; CDR3: CASSQELAGVTGELFF; DNA: TGCGCCAGCAGCCAAGAGCTAGCGGGAGTCACCGGGGAGCTGTTTTTT
D: TRBD1; V: TRBV2; size: NA; J: TRBJ1-6; CDR3: CASSDETGGVSPLHF; DNA: TGTGCCAGCAGTGACGAGACAGGGGGTGTGTCACCCCTCCACTTT
D: TRBD2; V: TRBV4-1; size: NA; J: TRBJ2-7; CDR3: CASSSLTSGRTYEQYF; DNA: TGCGCCAGCAGCTCCCTGACTAGCGGGAGAACCTACGAGCAGTACTTC
D: TRBD1; V: TRBV28; size: once; J: TRBJ1-5; CDR3: CASDIGPGGTGQPQHF; DNA: TGTGCCAGCGATATAGGACCAGGGGGAACGGGACAGCCCCAGCATTTT
D: TRBD2; V: TRBV30; size: NA; J: TRBJ2-7; CDR3: CAWSALAGVDEQYF; DNA: TGTGCCTGGAGTGCCCTAGCGGGAGTCGACGAGCAGTACTTC
D: TRBD1; V: TRBV4-3; size: NA; J: TRBJ2-1; CDR3: CASSQGRDRGRWGQFF; DNA: TGCGCCAGCAGCCAAGGTCGGGACAGGGGTCGATGGGGGCAGTTCTTC
D: NA; V: TRBV14; size: NA; J: TRBJ1-1; CDR3: CASGPSMNTEAFF; DNA: TGTGCCAGCGGGCCCTCTATGAACACTGAAGCTTTCTTT
D: TRBD2; V: TRBV28; size: NA; J: TRBJ2-1; CDR3: CASSSNSGGQDEQFF; DNA: TGTGCCAGCAGTTCCAATAGCGGGGGCCAGGATGAGCAGTTCTTC
D: NA; V: TRBV7-2; size: once; J: TRBJ2-2; CDR3: CASSLGGRGNTGELFF; DNA: TGTGCCAGCAGCTTAGGAGGCAGGGGAAACACCGGGGAGCTGTTTTTT
D: TRBD1; V: TRBV27; size: NA; J: TRBJ2-7; CDR3: CASSTTGAHEQYF; DNA: TGTGCCAGCAGTACTACAGGGGCCCACGAGCAGTACTTC
D: TRBD1; V: TRBV15; size: NA; J: TRBJ1-5; CDR3: CATSRVPSKGQGSMWDQPQHF; DNA: TGTGCCACCAGCAGAGTCCCCTCCAAGGGACAGGGAAGCATGTGGGATCAGCCCCAGCATTTT
D: TRBD2; V: TRBV7-9; size: few; J: TRBJ2-7; CDR3: CASSPTRGELYEQYF; DNA: TGTGCCAGCAGCCCTACCCGGGGGGAGCTCTACGAGCAGTACTTC
D: NA; V: TRBV4-3; size: few; J: TRBJ1-3; CDR3: CASSQDLSGGNTIYF; DNA: TGCGCCAGCAGCCAAGACCTGAGCGGGGGAAACACCATATATTTT
D: TRBD2; V: TRBV27; size: once; J: TRBJ2-3; CDR3: CASSLRLATDTQYF; DNA: TGTGCCAGCAGTTTACGACTAGCAACAGATACGCAGTATTTT
D: TRBD2; V: TRBV28; size: NA; J: TRBJ2-7; CDR3: CASSLSGGSYEQYF; DNA: TGTGCCAGCAGTTTATCGGGGGGTTCCTACGAGCAGTACTTC
D: NA; V: TRBV29-1; size: once; J: TRBJ2-1; CDR3: CSVETRGSNEQFF; DNA: TGCAGCGTCGAGACCCGAGGGTCCAATGAGCAGTTCTTC
D: NA; V: TRBV7-2; size: NA; J: TRBJ1-5; CDR3: CASSLFGDQPQHF; DNA: TGTGCCAGCAGCTTATTCGGGGATCAGCCCCAGCATTTT
D: NA; V: TRBV7-9; size: medium-sized; J: TRBJ2-1; CDR3: CASAGTRTGDYNEQFF; DNA: TGTGCCAGCGCGGGGACTCGGACAGGCGATTACAATGAGCAGTTCTTC
D: NA; V: TRBV4-3; size: few; J: TRBJ1-1; CDR3: CASSQEVRNTEAFF; DNA: TGCGCCAGCAGCCAAGAAGTCAGGAACACTGAAGCTTTCTTT
D: NA; V: TRBV6-5; size: few; J: TRBJ1-4; CDR3: CASSYPRTNEKLFF; DNA: TGTGCCAGCAGTTACCCCCGAACTAATGAAAAACTGTTTTTT
D: TRBD1; V: TRBV5-1; size: NA; J: TRBJ1-1; CDR3: CASSPTGETEAFF; DNA: TGCGCCAGCAGCCCGACAGGGGAAACTGAAGCTTTCTTT
D: TRBD2; V: TRBV6-4; size: NA; J: TRBJ2-1; CDR3: CASSATSGGINEQFF; DNA: TGTGCCAGCAGTGCGACTAGCGGGGGAATCAATGAGCAGTTCTTC
D: TRBD2; V: TRBV6-5; size: NA; J: TRBJ2-7; CDR3: CATWTSGAYEQYF; DNA: TGTGCCACATGGACTAGCGGGGCCTACGAGCAGTACTTC
D: NA; V: TRBV29-1; size: NA; J: TRBJ1-2; CDR3: CSVENPRSGLGGYTF; DNA: TGCAGCGTTGAAAATCCCCGGAGTGGTCTCGGGGGCTACACCTTC
D: TRBD1; V: TRBV7-6; size: NA; J: TRBJ1-2; CDR3: CASSQDRGYGYTF; DNA: TGTGCCAGCAGCCAAGACAGGGGCTATGGCTACACCTTC
D: NA; V: TRBV28; size: NA; J: TRBJ2-7; CDR3: CASTPGTATYEQYF; DNA: TGTGCCAGCACCCCGGGGACTGCCACCTACGAGCAGTACTTC
D: TRBD2; V: TRBV4-1; size: NA; J: TRBJ2-7; CDR3: CASSQAWTSGSYEQYF; DNA: TGCGCCAGCAGCCAAGCCTGGACTAGCGGGAGCTACGAGCAGTACTTC